This TCR beta chain was captured in a study of cytomegalovirus exposure and HLA in healthy donors. In the case of this clone: The antigen remains undetermined.

Findings and caveats of the study: Later work associated roughly 17,000 TCR beta sequences with HLA alleles at 0.05 false discovery rate. A few of the chains that were CMV-associated were confirmed in vitro to be specific for CMV antigens.

PCR used 60 Vbeta primers and 13 Jbeta primers. Sequencing was performed with immunoSEQ multiplex PCR; in TCRdb, only in-frame clones are kept and a portion is missing. The table has fewer than 250,000 clones, roughly 80% seen once. Trimming took 1 base from V and 1 from J, leaving 17 bases between them. This CDR3 comprises 17 residues. Germline values: CDR1 SGHRS, CDR2 YFSETQ. This clonotype originated in a girl aged 10 to 17 in good health and CMV-seronegative. The material sequenced was PBMCs. The chain is built from TRBV5-1 and TRBJ1-1; D gene unclear. As DNA, the CDR3 is TGCGCCAGCAGCTTGATGGTCCCTGGCATATCGAACACTGAAGCTTTCTTT. Protein sequence: CASSLMVPGISNTEAFF.